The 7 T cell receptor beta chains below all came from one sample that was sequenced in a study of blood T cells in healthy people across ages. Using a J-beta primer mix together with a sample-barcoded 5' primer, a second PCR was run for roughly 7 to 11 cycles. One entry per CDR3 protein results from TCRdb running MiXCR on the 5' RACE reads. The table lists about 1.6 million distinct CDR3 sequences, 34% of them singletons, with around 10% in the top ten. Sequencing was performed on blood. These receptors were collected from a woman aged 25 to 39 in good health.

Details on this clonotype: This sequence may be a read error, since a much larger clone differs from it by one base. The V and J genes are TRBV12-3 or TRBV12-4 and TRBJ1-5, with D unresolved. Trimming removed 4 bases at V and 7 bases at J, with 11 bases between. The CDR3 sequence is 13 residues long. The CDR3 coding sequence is TGTGCCAGCAGTTGTTCTACCGGGCAGCCCCAGCATTTT. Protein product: CASSCSTGQPQHF.

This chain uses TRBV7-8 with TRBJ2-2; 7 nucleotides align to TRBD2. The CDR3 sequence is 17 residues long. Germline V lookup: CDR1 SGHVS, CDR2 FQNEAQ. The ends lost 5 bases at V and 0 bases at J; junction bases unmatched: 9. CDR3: CASSTWTSGANTGELFF. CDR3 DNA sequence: TGTGCCAGCAGCACGTGGACTAGTGGGGCGAACACCGGGGAGCTGTTTTTT.

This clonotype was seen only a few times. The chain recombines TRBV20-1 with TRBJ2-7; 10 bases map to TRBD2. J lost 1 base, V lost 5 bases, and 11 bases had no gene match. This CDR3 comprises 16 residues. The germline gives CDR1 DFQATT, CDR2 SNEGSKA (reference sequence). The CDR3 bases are TGCAGTGCTTCTGACCTGACTAGCGGGCCGTCCTACGAGCAGTACTTC. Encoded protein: CSASDLTSGPSYEQYF.

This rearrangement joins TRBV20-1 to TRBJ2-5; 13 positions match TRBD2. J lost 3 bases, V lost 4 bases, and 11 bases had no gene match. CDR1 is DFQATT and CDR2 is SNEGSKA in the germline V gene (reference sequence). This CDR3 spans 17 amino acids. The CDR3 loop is CSANRTPGLAGEETQYF. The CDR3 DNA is TGCAGTGCTAACCGAACCCCCGGACTAGCGGGAGAAGAGACCCAGTACTTC.

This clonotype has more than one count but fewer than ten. The CDR3 spells CASTKGTSGRTEQYF. CDR3 bases: TGTGCCAGCACCAAGGGGACTAGCGGGAGGACCGAGCAGTACTTC. The rearrangement uses TRBV27 and TRBJ2-7; 15 nucleotides line up with TRBD2. Germline loops: CDR1 MNHEY, CDR2 SMNVEV (reference sequence). The CDR3 contains 15 residues. J gave up 6 bases and V 7 bases, and 7 bases lay outside the gene matches.

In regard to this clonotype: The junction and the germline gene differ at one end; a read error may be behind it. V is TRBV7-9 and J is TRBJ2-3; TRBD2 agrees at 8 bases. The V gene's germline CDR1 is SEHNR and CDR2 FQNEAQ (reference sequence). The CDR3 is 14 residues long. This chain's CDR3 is CASCGWTSKDTQYF. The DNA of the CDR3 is TGTGCCAGCTGCGGATGGACTAGCAAAGATACGCAGTATTTT.

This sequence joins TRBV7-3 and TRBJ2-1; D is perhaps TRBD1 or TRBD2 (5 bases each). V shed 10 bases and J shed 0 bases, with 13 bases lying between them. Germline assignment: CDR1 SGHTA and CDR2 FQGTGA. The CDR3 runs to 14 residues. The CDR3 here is CAKRDDNSYNEQFF. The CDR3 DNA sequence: TGTGCCAAACGGGACGACAACTCCTACAATGAGCAGTTCTTC.